What follows are 14 T cell receptor beta chains derived from one specimen sequenced in a study of CD8 T cells in Susac syndrome. When the RNA was reverse transcribed, random hexamers were used with an input of roughly 0.5 to 1 ug. Each CDR3 protein is one row after TCRdb ran MiXCR on the immunoSEQ multiplex PCR reads. Here the sample spans some 110,000 distinct CDR3 sequences, around 94% being singletons. Sequenced material: CD8+ T cells from PBMCs. The receptors were sampled from a human donor with Susac syndrome.

V is TRBV9 and J is TRBJ2-7; the D call may be TRBD1 or TRBD2 (6 bases each). The CDR3 is made up of 14 amino acids. V was clipped by 3 bases and J by 5 bases, with 15 bases between them. The V gene's germline CDR1 is SGDLS and CDR2 YYNGEE. DNA for the CDR3: TGTGCCAGCAGCGAGAAGGGGGGCCCCGACGAGCAGTACTTC. Translating gives CASSEKGGPDEQYF.

V and J are TRBV29-1 and TRBJ1-5, with D unresolved. Trimming removed 6 bases from V and 4 bases from J, with 10 bases in between. Germline CDR1 reads SQVTM; CDR2 reads ANQGSEA. This CDR3 region has 12 residues. Here the CDR3 reads CSVAHRNQPQHF. The CDR3 nucleotides are TGCAGCGTCGCTCACCGAAATCAGCCCCAGCATTTT. Supplemented by reference TRBV29-1 and TRBJ1-5, the full variable domain reads SAVISQKPSRDICQRGTSLTIQCQVDSQVTMMFWYRQQPGQSLTLIATANQGSEATYESGFVIDKFPISRPNLTFSTLTVSNMSPEDSSIYLCSVAHRNQPQHFGDGTRLSIL.

The rearrangement uses TRBV7-9 and TRBJ2-1, with 8 bases aligning to TRBD1. Per germline, CDR1 SEHNR and CDR2 FQNEAQ (reference sequence). The length of the CDR3 is 14 residues. The junction had 4 bases not matched to a gene; V was cut back by 1 base and J by 8 bases. CDR3 region: CASSLDPTGDEQFF. CDR3 DNA sequence: TGTGCCAGCAGCTTAGACCCGACAGGGGATGAGCAGTTCTTC.

The rearrangement uses TRBV11-2 and TRBJ1-1; TRBD1 is a possible D gene (5 bases). Germline-derived CDR1 and CDR2 are SGHAT and FQNNGV. Trimming removed 6 bases at V and 10 bases at J, with 15 bases between. The length of the CDR3 is 12 residues. CDR3 residues: CASRAGGRRAFF. CDR3 DNA: TGTGCCAGCAGAGCCGGGGGACGAAGAGCTTTCTTT.

The V call is TRBV19, the J call TRBJ1-5; TRBD1 aligns across 8 bases. The V gene end was trimmed by 5 bases and the J gene end by 5 bases; junction bases not matched to a gene: 5. This CDR3 is 14 amino acids long. Per germline, CDR1 LNHDA and CDR2 SQIVND (reference sequence). The CDR3 spells CASSDRGGDQPQHF. The CDR3 nucleotides are TGTGCCAGTAGTGACAGGGGAGGTGATCAGCCCCAGCATTTT.

The V gene is TRBV7-6, the J gene TRBJ2-5; D might be TRBD1 (6 bases). In germline, CDR1 is SGHVS, CDR2 FNYEAQ. V was shortened by 3 bases and J by 5 bases, with 13 bases between the two germline ends. The CDR3 spans 14 residues. CDR3 sequence: CASSLHGGRETQYF. CDR3 nucleotides: TGTGCCAGCAGCTTGCATGGGGGCAGGGAGACCCAGTACTTC.

The J gene is TRBJ2-7, the V gene TRBV4-1; D ambiguous. Germline lookup yields CDR1 MGHRA and CDR2 YSYEKL. V was pared by 0 bases and J by 0 bases, with 12 bases between. The CDR3 has 16 amino acids. The CDR3 nucleotides read TGCGCCAGCAGCCAAGACTCCACCTCCAGCTCCTACGAGCAGTACTTC. Translated: CASSQDSTSSSYEQYF.

The chain combines TRBV4-1 with TRBJ1-2; D is uncertain. The CDR3 has 14 amino acids. V lost 0 bases, J lost 2 bases, and 7 bases lay in between. Germline V gene lookup returns CDR1 MGHRA and CDR2 YSYEKL. The CDR3: CASSQENQNYGYTF. In nucleotides, the CDR3 is TGCGCCAGCAGCCAAGAGAACCAAAACTATGGCTACACCTTC.

The rearrangement uses TRBV2 and TRBJ2-7, with 14 bases that match TRBD2. Trimming at V came to 7 bases and at J to 0 bases, leaving 2 bases not matched to a gene. The CDR3 consists of 15 residues. Germline V gene sequence: CDR1 SNHLY, CDR2 FYNNEI. The chain's CDR3 is CASTGLAGGSYEQYF. In DNA, the CDR3 is TGTGCCAGCACTGGACTAGCGGGGGGCTCCTACGAGCAGTACTTC.

This clonotype was seen once. V gene TRBV20-1 combines with J gene TRBJ2-5, with D unresolved. Trimming cost V 3 bases and J 0 bases, with 17 bases left between them. This CDR3 has 16 residues. Germline CDR1 and CDR2: DFQATT and SNEGSKA (reference sequence). The CDR3 here is CSASFAEIYDQETQYF. The CDR3 region has the DNA TGCAGTGCTAGCTTTGCGGAGATTTATGACCAAGAGACCCAGTACTTC.

The chain joins TRBV20-1 to TRBJ2-7, with TRBD2 as a possible D gene (5 bases). Per germline, CDR1 DFQATT and CDR2 SNEGSKA (reference sequence). This CDR3 is built from 15 residues. The V gene lost 2 bases and the J gene lost 3 bases, with 17 bases spanning the gap. The CDR3 protein is CSARPVSSPNYEQYF. DNA for the CDR3: TGCAGTGCTAGACCCGTCTCTAGCCCTAACTACGAGCAGTACTTC.

This rearrangement joins TRBV29-1 to TRBJ1-2; TRBD1 might be the D (6 bases). The CDR3 is 14 amino acids. The V gene lost 2 bases and the J gene lost 0 bases, with 10 bases spanning the gap. CDR1 is SQVTM, CDR2 ANQGSEA, per germline. The CDR3 nucleotides read TGCAGCGTTGAAAAGGACAGCCCTAACTATGGCTACACCTTC. Amino acid sequence: CSVEKDSPNYGYTF.

The chain links TRBV4-3 to TRBJ2-7; 7 bases match TRBD1. CDR1 and CDR2 from the germline V gene are LGHNA and YSLEER. This CDR3 comprises 14 residues. J gave up 2 bases and V 5 bases, and 6 bases lay outside the gene matches. Written as DNA, the CDR3 is TGCGCCAGCAGCGTCCGACAGGGTCCCTACGAGCAGTACTTC. It specifies CASSVRQGPYEQYF.

The chain joins TRBV28 to TRBJ2-5; TRBD1 agrees at 7 bases. Germline trimming cut 7 bases from V and 2 bases from J; bases unmatched to any gene: 1. CDR3 size: 12 residues. Germline values: CDR1 MDHEN, CDR2 SYDVKM. The CDR3 loop is CASNRGQETQYF. For the CDR3, the DNA is TGTGCCAGCAACAGGGGTCAAGAGACCCAGTACTTC.